These 26 T cell receptor beta chains were all obtained from the same sample, sequenced in a study of brain T cells in children with intractable seizures. Repertoires were generated with immunoSEQ multiplex PCR, while TCRdb's copy carries only in-frame clones and drops some. This table has tens of thousands of clones, 90% to 95% appearing once. The sample was peripheral blood, taken at surgery. The receptors stem from a boy in the first two years of life with tuberous sclerosis and intractable seizures.

V and J are TRBV12-3 or TRBV12-4 and TRBJ2-2; tentatively, D is TRBD2 (5 bases). The V gene lost 5 bases and the J gene lost 7 bases, with 8 bases spanning the gap. The CDR3 is 12 residues long. The CDR3 protein is CASSPGNGELFF. CDR3 nucleotide sequence: TGTGCCAGCAGTCCGGGGAACGGGGAGCTGTTTTTT.

The rearrangement uses TRBV5-1 and TRBJ2-1, with 7 positions matching TRBD2. V lost 0 bases, J lost 8 bases, and 8 bases stayed unmatched. This CDR3 comprises 15 residues. Germline V gene data show CDR1 as SGHRS and CDR2 as YFSETQ. The CDR3 nucleotides are TGCGCCAGCAGCTTGGGGCCGGGGAGGGATTATGAGCAGTTCTTC. This translates into CASSLGPGRDYEQFF.

The rearrangement links TRBV5-6 to TRBJ1-5; TRBD1 aligns across 11 bases. This CDR3 region has 15 residues. V was clipped by 1 base and J by 12 bases; unmatched bases: 9. Germline lookup yields CDR1 SGHDT and CDR2 YYEEEE. DNA of the CDR3: TGTGCCAGCAGCTTGTCCGGGACAGGGGGGACACACCAGCATTTT. Translation: CASSLSGTGGTHQHF.

V and J are TRBV5-1 and TRBJ2-7; 11 bases match TRBD1. CDR1 and CDR2 from the germline V gene are SGHRS and YFSETQ. V dropped 4 bases and J dropped 6; count of bases not matched to a gene: 9. The CDR3 spans 15 residues. This CDR3 is CASSNSPGTGGEQYF. CDR3 DNA sequence: TGCGCCAGCAGCAATTCCCCGGGGACAGGGGGCGAGCAGTACTTC.

Only one count was recorded for this clone. The rearrangement uses TRBV18 and TRBJ2-1, with 16 bases identical to TRBD2. Trimming at V came to 3 bases and at J to 4 bases, leaving 12 bases not matched to a gene. Germline values: CDR1 KGHSH, CDR2 LQKENI. CDR3 length equals 20 residues. The CDR3 bases are TGTGCCAGCTCACCGGGACTAGCGGGGGGGAACCAAATATTTTACAATGAGCAGTTCTTC. Protein sequence: CASSPGLAGGNQIFYNEQFF. The variable domain in full, with the rest retrieved from reference TRBV18 and TRBJ2-1, is NAGVMQNPRHLVRRRGQEARLRCSPMKGHSHVYWYRQLPEEGLKFMVYLQKENIIDESGMPKERFSAEFPKEGPSILRIQQVVRGDSAAYFCASSPGLAGGNQIFYNEQFFGPGTRLTVL.

In this sample, this clone turned up once. This chain uses TRBV6-5 with TRBJ2-7; D might be TRBD2 (6 bases). V lost 10 bases and J lost 3, with 19 bases in between. There are 14 residues in the CDR3. Germline CDR1 and CDR2: MNHEY and SVGAGI. The CDR3 DNA follows: TGTGCCACCACTCACGGGGGATTTCTCTACGAGCAGTACTTC. This translates into CATTHGGFLYEQYF.

CDR3 bases: TGTGCCTGGGGCGGGGGCTTTAACTATGGCTACACCTTC. Protein sequence: CAWGGGFNYGYTF. This chain links TRBV30 with TRBJ1-2; possibly TRBD1 for D (6 bases). Germline V gene sequence: CDR1 GTSNPN, CDR2 SVGIG (reference sequence). V was pared by 5 bases and J by 1 base, with 11 bases between. The CDR3 runs 13 residues.

The genes are TRBV5-4 and TRBJ2-1; 11 positions match TRBD2. Germline V gene data show CDR1 as SGHNT and CDR2 as YYREEE (reference sequence). With 0 bases clipped from V and 8 bases from J, the junction kept 4 bases outside the gene matches. This CDR3 has 15 residues. As DNA, the CDR3 is TGTGCCAGCAGCTTGGTAGCGGGAGGGCCCTATGAGCAGTTCTTC. Protein product: CASSLVAGGPYEQFF.

The chain uses TRBV5-1 and TRBJ1-1, with 12 positions matching TRBD1. The CDR3 runs 15 residues. Germline lookup yields CDR1 SGHRS and CDR2 YFSETQ. V shed 4 bases and J 1 base; nucleotides not matched to a gene: 2. The CDR3 bases are TGCGCCAGCAGCCGGGACAGGGGGCCGAACACTGAAGCTTTCTTT. Translating gives CASSRDRGPNTEAFF.

The V gene is TRBV11-3, the J gene TRBJ2-7; D is unresolved. The CDR3 runs to 15 residues. In germline, CDR1 is SGHNT, CDR2 YENEEA. V gave up 2 bases and J gave up 2 bases, with 13 bases separating them. The CDR3 nucleotides are TGTGCCAGCAGCTTACACTCTCCGGGTCCCTACGAGCAGTACTTC. Amino acids: CASSLHSPGPYEQYF. The complete variable domain, with remaining parts taken from reference TRBV11-3 and TRBJ2-7, reads EAGVVQSPRYKIIEKKQPVAFWCNPISGHNTLYWYLQNLGQGPELLIRYENEEAVDDSQLPKDRFSAERLKGVDSTLKIQPAELGDSAVYLCASSLHSPGPYEQYFGPGTRLTVT.

The V call is TRBV18, the J call TRBJ1-5; no reliable D call. Trimming removed 3 bases from V and 1 base from J, with 10 bases in between. Germline V CDR1 and CDR2: KGHSH, LQKENI. This CDR3 is built from 15 residues. The CDR3 DNA is TGTGCCAGCTCACCGCAGGAGTACAGCAATCAGCCCCAGCATTTT. Translation gives CASSPQEYSNQPQHF.

This clone was seen a handful of times. This rearrangement joins TRBV14 to TRBJ1-1; D not resolved. Trimming removed 3 bases from V and 1 base from J, with 6 bases in between. This CDR3 region has 13 residues. Germline V gives CDR1 SGHDN, CDR2 FVKESK. The CDR3 reads CASSQDENTEAFF. DNA of the CDR3: TGTGCCAGCAGCCAGGATGAGAACACTGAAGCTTTCTTT.

The gene calls are TRBV3-1 (or the pseudogene TRBV3-2) and TRBJ2-2, with unresolved D. This CDR3 is 16 amino acids long. The germline V gene encodes CDR1 LGHDT and CDR2 YNNKEL (reference sequence). V shed 0 bases and J shed 1 base, with 9 bases lying between them. The CDR3: CASSQEWQVNTGELFF. CDR3 sequence (DNA): TGTGCCAGCAGCCAAGAATGGCAGGTGAACACCGGGGAGCTGTTTTTT.

The chain has TRBV25-1 and TRBJ1-1; perhaps TRBD1 as D (5 bases). The V end was cut by 6 bases, the J end by 6 bases, with 17 bases between. Looked up from germline, CDR1 is MGHDK and CDR2 is SYGVNS. CDR3 length equals 14 residues. The CDR3 coding sequence is TGTGCCAGCAGCCTGGCCGGAAAGACAGCTGAAGCTTTCTTT. Its translation: CASSLAGKTAEAFF.

The rearrangement uses TRBV9 and TRBJ2-7; 9 bases line up with TRBD2. In germline, CDR1 is SGDLS, CDR2 YYNGEE. The V and J ends lost 5 bases and 2 bases, in that order; junction bases with no gene match: 5. The CDR3 loop spans 14 amino acids. The CDR3 nucleotides are TGTGCCAGCAGTTTGACTAGCGGAACCTACGAGCAGTACTTC. Its protein is CASSLTSGTYEQYF.

The chain uses TRBV7-2 and TRBJ2-2; D is ambiguous. V lost 4 bases, J lost 0 bases, and 9 bases lay in between. The CDR3 has 15 amino acids. The germline CDR1 and CDR2 sequences are SGHTA and FQGNSA. The CDR3 loop reads CASSYALANTGELFF. The CDR3 DNA reads as TGTGCCAGCAGCTACGCCCTAGCGAACACCGGGGAGCTGTTTTTT. Together with reference TRBV7-2 and TRBJ2-2, the CDR3 gives the full variable domain: GAGVSQSPSNKVTEKGKDVELRCDPISGHTALYWYRQSLGQGLEFLIYFQGNSAPDKSGLPSDRFSAERTGGSVSTLTIQRTQQEDSAVYLCASSYALANTGELFFGEGSRLTVL.

The chain joins TRBV15 to TRBJ2-1; TRBD2 might be the D (6 bases). V lost 3 bases and J lost 0, with 12 bases in between. The CDR3 has 16 residues. Germline V gene sequence: CDR1 LNHNV, CDR2 YYDKDF (reference sequence). CDR3 nucleotide sequence: TGTGCCACCAGCAGCCCTGCGGGATCCTCCTACAATGAGCAGTTCTTC. This translates into CATSSPAGSSYNEQFF.

The chain recombines TRBV19 with TRBJ2-7; 9 nucleotides align to TRBD1. CDR1 is LNHDA and CDR2 is SQIVND in the germline V gene (reference sequence). The CDR3 runs 17 residues. Trimming removed 5 bases from V and 0 bases from J; junction bases left unmatched: 11. The CDR3 DNA reads TGTGCCAGTAGTCGGACAGGGGACCACATCAGCTCCTACGAGCAGTACTTC. Translating gives CASSRTGDHISSYEQYF.

This sequence joins TRBV3-1 (or the pseudogene TRBV3-2) and TRBJ2-3, with TRBD1 matching over 7 bases. Looked up from germline, CDR1 is LGHDT and CDR2 is YNNKEL (reference sequence). This CDR3 is built from 15 residues. V lost 1 base to trimming and J lost 4 bases; unmatched junction nucleotides: 5. The CDR3 loop reads CASSQVGQPADTQYF. CDR3 bases: TGTGCCAGCAGCCAAGTGGGACAGCCCGCAGATACGCAGTATTTT.

The table lists this clone with a count of one. In DNA, the CDR3 is TGTGCCAGCAGTTACCGGGACAGGGGCACCGGGGAGCTGTTTTTT. This sequence encodes CASSYRDRGTGELFF. The gene calls are TRBV25-1 and TRBJ2-2; 10 bases are a match to TRBD1. This CDR3 contains 15 residues. Germline lookup yields CDR1 MGHDK and CDR2 SYGVNS. The V and J ends lost 5 bases and 4 bases, in that order; junction bases with no gene match: 4.

The chain carries TRBV27 and TRBJ2-3, with 10 bases lining up with TRBD1. The CDR3 spans 16 residues. Germline-derived CDR1 and CDR2 are MNHEY and SMNVEV (reference sequence). V lost 5 bases to trimming and J lost 7 bases; unmatched junction nucleotides: 12. The DNA for the CDR3 is TGTGCCAGCAGTACCCGGACAGGGGGGTTTGTGCATACGCAGTATTTT. As protein: CASSTRTGGFVHTQYF.

Concerning this clone: The conserved closing phenylalanine or tryptophan is absent in this CDR3, likely reflecting a read error. No DNA is shown, since the ends of the CDR3 on it are uncertain; the CDR3 is the one TCRdb lists. This sequence joins TRBV11-2 and TRBJ1-4; TRBD1 reflects the table's D call only, with no check against the DNA. Looked up from germline, CDR1 is SGHAT and CDR2 is FQNNGV. The CDR3 is 12 residues long, ends included. The CDR3 sequence: CASSLVGQGEGE.

This clone showed up just a few times. The chain uses TRBV4-1 and TRBJ1-6; D gene unclear. The CDR3 length is 13 residues. The germline V gene encodes CDR1 MGHRA and CDR2 YSYEKL. The ends were cut back, 0 bases at V and 9 bases at J, with 6 bases in the middle. The CDR3 DNA reads TGCGCCAGCAGCCAAGAAAGCGTTTCACCCCTCCACTTT. Translation gives CASSQESVSPLHF.

The chain recombines TRBV19 with TRBJ2-5; D may correspond to TRBD1 or TRBD2 (5 bases each). The CDR3 sequence is 15 residues long. V lost 1 base to trimming and J lost 4 bases, with 13 bases between them. CDR1 LNHDA and CDR2 SQIVND come from the germline V gene (reference sequence). The CDR3 reads CASSIAGLGGETQYF. CDR3 coding DNA: TGTGCCAGTAGTATAGCGGGGCTCGGAGGAGAGACCCAGTACTTC.

The CDR3 bases are TGCAGTGCTAGCGACCAAGAGACCCAGTACTTC. It translates to CSASDQETQYF. This chain links TRBV20-1 with TRBJ2-5; no firm D call. There are 11 residues in the CDR3. CDR1 is DFQATT and CDR2 is SNEGSKA in the germline V gene (reference sequence). The ends were cut back, 3 bases at V and 0 bases at J, with 2 bases in the middle.

The sample holds one count of this clone. The V gene is TRBV15, the J gene TRBJ1-1, with 8 bases identical to TRBD1. In germline, CDR1 is LNHNV, CDR2 YYDKDF (reference sequence). The CDR3 spans 18 residues. The V segment lost 0 bases and the J segment 5 bases; nucleotides outside the gene matches: 14. This CDR3 is CATSRDLSGGSRRTEAFF. As DNA, the CDR3 is TGTGCCACCAGCAGAGATCTATCAGGGGGCAGTAGGAGGACTGAAGCTTTCTTT.